This T cell receptor (beta chain) was sequenced for a study of cytomegalovirus exposure and HLA in healthy donors. For the study at large: Ancestry clustering placed around 81% of roughly 410 genotyped donors in the Caucasian-associated cluster.

PCR employed 60 Vbeta and 13 Jbeta primers. The repertoire was sequenced with immunoSEQ multiplex PCR; TCRdb's copy has only in-frame clones and lacks some. The repertoire holds around 150,000 clones, with nearly 80% as singletons. Trimming at V came to 4 bases and at J to 7 bases, leaving 6 bases not matched to a gene. This CDR3 has 13 residues. CDR1 SGHAT and CDR2 FQNNGV come from the germline V gene. This clone has only a few counts. Sequencing input: PBMCs. The chain joins TRBV11-2 to TRBJ1-1; 7 positions agree with TRBD1. The receptor comes from a woman aged 40 to 50 in good health and CMV-seronegative. CDR3 sequence reads: CASSSPWDSEAFF. The DNA for the CDR3 is TGTGCCAGCAGCTCCCCCTGGGACAGTGAAGCTTTCTTT.